These 20 T cell receptor beta chains originate from one sample sequenced in a study of control samples from healthy donors and cancer patients. Measured with immunoSEQ multiplex PCR; TCRdb has only the in-frame clones, and not every one. Of 77,000 or so clones listed, around 91% were seen once; the top ten hold about a sixth. The specimen sequenced was blood. These receptors came from a man aged 25-45 years in good health.

The chain links TRBV19 to TRBJ2-4, with D unresolved. Germline CDR1 and CDR2: LNHDA and SQIVND (reference sequence). The ends were cut back, 7 bases at V and 6 bases at J, with 16 bases in the middle. This CDR3 is built from 14 residues. The CDR3 protein is CASTTGRGGNIQYF. The CDR3 bases are TGTGCCAGTACCACCGGACGAGGCGGAAACATTCAGTACTTC.

The chain links TRBV5-6 to TRBJ2-5; 7 bases map to TRBD1. This CDR3 contains 15 residues. After removal of 0 bases from V and 1 base from J, the junction contained 3 bases not matched to a gene. CDR1 SGHDT and CDR2 YYEEEE come from the germline V gene. CDR3 coding DNA: TGTGCCAGCAGCTTGGTTGCAGGGGGCCAAGAGACCCAGTACTTC. The encoded protein is CASSLVAGGQETQYF.

The rearrangement uses TRBV7-3 and TRBJ2-5, with unresolved D. With 3 bases removed from V and 0 bases from J, the gap between germline ends came to 5 bases. The germline gives CDR1 SGHTA, CDR2 FQGTGA. The length of the CDR3 is 13 residues. CDR3 sequence reads: CASSLSYQETQYF. As DNA, the CDR3 is TGTGCCAGCAGCTTGTCGTACCAAGAGACCCAGTACTTC. The entire variable domain, with the rest obtained from reference TRBV7-3 and TRBJ2-5, is as follows: GAGVSQTPSNKVTEKGKYVELRCDPISGHTALYWYRQSLGQGPEFLIYFQGTGAADDSGLPNDRFFAVRPEGSVSTLKIQRTERGDSAVYLCASSLSYQETQYFGPGTRLLVL.

The chain links TRBV6-5 to TRBJ1-2; 9 nucleotides agree with TRBD1. Germline assignment: CDR1 MNHEY and CDR2 SVGAGI. CDR3 length: 15 amino acids. V lost 6 bases to trimming and J lost 4 bases; unmatched junction nucleotides: 9. The DNA of the CDR3 is TGTGCCAGCAGCCAACTACAGGGGGCAGTCTATGGCTACACCTTC. It specifies CASSQLQGAVYGYTF.

V usage is TRBV6-5 and J usage is TRBJ2-7; 11 bases are shared with TRBD1. The trim removed 6 bases at V and 2 bases at J, leaving 6 bases unmatched. The CDR3 extends over 15 amino acids. Germline CDR1 and CDR2: MNHEY and SVGAGI. The CDR3 nucleotides read TGTGCCAGCAGACCCGGGACAGGGGGAGCCTACGAGCAGTACTTC. Translated: CASRPGTGGAYEQYF.

This clone was observed a handful of times. The chain employs TRBV7-9 and TRBJ1-6, with D maybe TRBD1 (6 bases). V lost 2 bases to trimming and J lost 7 bases, with 12 bases between them. The CDR3 totals 15 residues. Germline CDR1 reads SEHNR; CDR2 reads FQNEAQ (reference sequence). CDR3 in DNA: TGTGCCAGCAGCTTAACCCCCAGGGGCAATTCACCCCTCCACTTT. Its protein is CASSLTPRGNSPLHF.

This chain uses TRBV2 with TRBJ2-7, with D uncertain. This CDR3 contains 13 residues. The V and J ends lost 8 bases and 7 bases respectively, with 18 bases between them. Germline lookup yields CDR1 SNHLY and CDR2 FYNNEI. CDR3: CASVSLFAGEQYF. Written as DNA, the CDR3 is TGTGCCAGCGTCTCTCTATTTGCAGGAGAGCAGTACTTC.

The chain links TRBV6-4 to TRBJ2-1; tentatively, D is TRBD1 or TRBD2 (5 bases each). The CDR3 is made up of 16 amino acids. The germline gives CDR1 MRHNA, CDR2 SNTAGT. V lost 0 bases and J 4 bases, leaving 13 bases between the germline ends. In nucleotides, the CDR3 is TGTGCCAGCAGTGACTCGGCAGGGTCGGGGTACAATGAGCAGTTCTTC. Its protein is CASSDSAGSGYNEQFF.

The chain has TRBV9 and TRBJ2-3; 12 bases are shared with TRBD1. Looked up from germline, CDR1 is SGDLS and CDR2 is YYNGEE. The CDR3 extends over 16 amino acids. V shed 3 bases, J shed 3 bases, and the junction held 5 bases outside the gene matches. The CDR3 is CASSARDRGRTDTQYF. CDR3 nucleotide sequence: TGTGCCAGCAGCGCCCGGGACAGGGGGCGTACAGATACGCAGTATTTT.

The chain is built from TRBV29-1 and TRBJ1-1; 8 positions agree with TRBD1. Trimming at V came to 6 bases and at J to 7 bases, leaving 19 bases not matched to a gene. The germline V gene has CDR1 SQVTM and CDR2 ANQGSEA. The CDR3 is 16 amino acids. This chain's CDR3 is CSVEPMGGRGRNEAFF. The CDR3 nucleotides read TGCAGCGTCGAGCCGATGGGTGGCAGGGGGCGTAATGAAGCTTTCTTT.

Worth noting for this clone: The sample carries other DNA sequences with the same CDR3. The V gene is TRBV5-1, the J gene TRBJ1-2; possible D gene TRBD1, 5 bases. The CDR3 is made up of 14 amino acids. Germline lookup yields CDR1 SGHRS and CDR2 YFSETQ. V lost 0 bases and J lost 8, with 14 bases in between. For the CDR3, the DNA is TGCGCCAGCAGCTTGGGGGGTGCAGGGAGCGGCTACACCTTC. It yields the protein CASSLGGAGSGYTF.

This chain uses TRBV7-9 with TRBJ2-3; D possibly corresponds to TRBD2 (6 bases). The CDR3 is 14 amino acids. From germline, CDR1 is SEHNR and CDR2 FQNEAQ (reference sequence). The V and J ends lost 1 base and 6 bases respectively, with 11 bases between them. CDR3 in DNA: TGTGCCAGCAGCTTAGGGGGGGTTTCCGATACGCAGTATTTT. Residues: CASSLGGVSDTQYF.

The rearrangement joins TRBV20-1 to TRBJ2-1, with D unresolved. CDR1 DFQATT and CDR2 SNEGSKA come from the germline V gene (reference sequence). V was cut by 3 bases and J by 7 bases, with 16 bases left in between. This CDR3 is built from 14 residues. CDR3: CSASRGPPRNEQFF. CDR3 DNA sequence: TGCAGTGCTAGTCGCGGCCCCCCCCGGAATGAGCAGTTCTTC.

The chain recombines TRBV3-1 (or the pseudogene TRBV3-2) with TRBJ2-7; D call uncertain. This CDR3 is 12 amino acids long. V shed 2 bases and J shed 3 bases, with 5 bases lying between them. CDR1 and CDR2 from the germline V gene are LGHDT and YNNKEL (reference sequence). DNA for the CDR3: TGTGCCAGCAGCCAAACCAGCTACGAGCAGTACTTC. Encoded protein: CASSQTSYEQYF.

V is TRBV15 and J is TRBJ1-3, with D hard to call. This CDR3 spans 14 amino acids. Trimming pared 2 bases from V and 1 base from J, leaving 6 bases between. Looked up from germline, CDR1 is LNHNV and CDR2 is YYDKDF (reference sequence). The DNA of the CDR3 is TGTGCCACCAGCAGACCGGCATCTGGAAACACCATATATTTT. Its translation is CATSRPASGNTIYF.

The V and J genes are TRBV6-2 or TRBV6-3 and TRBJ1-6; D unresolved. Between the trimmed V and J ends, which lost 0 bases and 6 bases, there was a span of 12 bases. This CDR3 comprises 16 residues. Per the germline V gene, CDR1 is MNHEY and CDR2 is SVGEGT. CDR3 coding DNA: TGTGCCAGCAGTTACTCGATGTCCCTTGGTAATTCACCCCTCCACTTT. It codes for CASSYSMSLGNSPLHF.

The V gene is TRBV2, the J gene TRBJ2-7; D gene ambiguous. The CDR3 totals 14 residues. Germline lookup yields CDR1 SNHLY and CDR2 FYNNEI. The V end was cut by 2 bases, the J end by 2 bases, with 10 bases between. The CDR3 loop is CASSESAATYEQYF. CDR3 DNA: TGTGCCAGCAGTGAATCGGCGGCGACCTACGAGCAGTACTTC.

This clone was counted a single time. The CDR3 coding sequence is TGCGCCAGCAGCCAGATGGGGGATTCAGGGGCCAACGTCCTGACTTTC. Translated, it gives CASSQMGDSGANVLTF. The V gene is TRBV4-3, the J gene TRBJ2-6; perhaps D is TRBD1 or TRBD2 (5 bases each). The germline gives CDR1 LGHNA, CDR2 YSLEER. CDR3 length equals 16 residues. The V gene lost 3 bases and the J gene lost 4 bases, with 13 bases spanning the gap.

The chain uses TRBV2 and TRBJ2-6, with D possibly being TRBD1 (6 bases). The V gene's germline CDR1 is SNHLY and CDR2 FYNNEI. The V gene lost 6 bases and the J gene lost 2 bases, with 11 bases spanning the gap. The CDR3 is made up of 15 amino acids. The CDR3 DNA is TGTGCCAGCAGCGCGAACAGGGCTGGGGCCAACGTCCTGACTTTC. Its protein product is CASSANRAGANVLTF.

The rearrangement links TRBV28 to TRBJ2-3; 13 bases are shared with TRBD2. Germline loops: CDR1 MDHEN, CDR2 SYDVKM. The CDR3 is 16 amino acids. After removal of 11 bases from V and 0 bases from J, the junction contained 8 bases not matched to a gene. For the CDR3, the DNA is TGTGCCCTGACTAGCGGGGGGTATACTAGCACAGATACGCAGTATTTT. This gives the protein CALTSGGYTSTDTQYF.